Following are 17 T cell receptor beta chains from one sample sequenced in a study of monozygotic twins with inflammatory bowel disease. TCRdb reprocessed the 5' RACE reads; each CDR3 protein has one entry and no DNA is given. This sample carries 150,000 to 200,000 distinct CDR3 sequences, with 2.4% going to the ten biggest clones. Sequenced: blood. Receptors originate from a human donor with ulcerative colitis or Crohn's disease, or a healthy co-twin of an affected twin (not recorded which).

The chain joins TRBV5-1 to TRBJ2-5; checking the TCRdb D call of TRBD2 is not possible without DNA. The CDR3 totals 15 residues. Germline loops: CDR1 SGHRS, CDR2 YFSETQ. The CDR3 loop is CASSPAGTSEETQYF.

This chain joins TRBV11-3 and TRBJ1-2; the D call of TRBD1 rests on TCRdb alone, since no DNA is present to check it. Germline values: CDR1 SGHNT, CDR2 YENEEA. The CDR3 is 14 amino acids. The CDR3 protein is CASSETGDGYGYTF.

The V gene is TRBV7-8, the J gene TRBJ1-2; there is no DNA to check the TCRdb D call of TRBD1. Germline V gene sequence: CDR1 SGHVS, CDR2 FQNEAQ. The CDR3 length is 14 residues. CDR3 sequence: CASSLVTGGSGYTF.

The rearrangement joins TRBV7-2 to TRBJ2-7; TCRdb designates TRBD1, a call that cannot be tested without DNA. The CDR3 has 14 residues. CDR1 SGHTA and CDR2 FQGNSA come from the germline V gene. CDR3 loop: CASSLAVGHYEQYF.

This chain links TRBV12-3 or TRBV12-4 with TRBJ1-6; TCRdb's D call of TRBD1 is untestable without DNA. The CDR3 runs to 16 residues. CDR3 sequence reads: CASSTQGVPLNSPLHF.

The chain carries TRBV7-9 and TRBJ1-5; TCRdb names TRBD1, which stays unverified in the absence of DNA. The CDR3 runs to 14 residues. The germline gives CDR1 SEHNR, CDR2 FQNEAQ (reference sequence). CDR3 region: CASSLSGGDQPQHF.

The gene calls are TRBV30 and TRBJ1-1. This CDR3 comprises 12 residues. Per germline, CDR1 GTSNPN and CDR2 SVGIG (reference sequence). The CDR3 here is CAWSRKSAEAFF.

The V call is TRBV5-1, the J call TRBJ2-1; absent DNA, TCRdb's TRBD2 call cannot be checked. Germline values: CDR1 SGHRS, CDR2 YFSETQ. The CDR3 totals 15 residues. The CDR3 loop reads CASSLGTSGSYEQFF.

This sequence joins TRBV3-1 and TRBJ1-5; TCRdb's D call, TRBD1, is unchecked because there is no DNA. The CDR3 has 14 residues. Germline CDR1 is LGHDT and CDR2 is YNNKEL (reference sequence). The CDR3 sequence is CASSPVYLRQPQHF.

This rearrangement joins TRBV28 to TRBJ2-5; the TCRdb D gene call, TRBD2, has no DNA to confirm it. Germline V gives CDR1 MDHEN, CDR2 SYDVKM. There are 13 residues in the CDR3. CDR3 loop: CASSGGLGGDQYF. Variable domain in full (rest from reference TRBV28 and TRBJ2-5): DVKVTQSSRYLVKRTGEKVFLECVQDMDHENMFWYRQDPGLGLRLIYFSYDVKMKEKGDIPEGYSVSREKKERFSLILESASTNQTSMYLCASSGGLGGDQYFGPGTRLLVL.

The chain links TRBV12-3 or TRBV12-4 to TRBJ1-2. CDR3 length equals 15 residues. CDR3: CASSFQGFWVYGYTF.

The rearrangement joins TRBV19 to TRBJ2-5; TCRdb reports TRBD1, a call that lacks DNA to check it against. CDR3 size: 14 residues. Per germline, CDR1 LNHDA and CDR2 SQIVND (reference sequence). The CDR3 sequence: CASRPTGTRETQYF. Full variable domain (missing parts from reference TRBV19 and TRBJ2-5): DGGITQSPKYLFRKEGQNVTLSCEQNLNHDAMYWYRQDPGQGLRLIYYSQIVNDFQKGDIAEGYSVSREKKESFPLTVTSAQKNPTAFYLCASRPTGTRETQYFGPGTRLLVL.

The chain uses TRBV7-2 and TRBJ2-3; as DNA is missing, the TRBD2 call by TCRdb cannot be tested. CDR1 and CDR2 from the germline V gene are SGHTA and FQGNSA. The CDR3 spans 17 residues. The CDR3 sequence is CASSLAAVAGGPYTQYF.

This chain connects TRBV7-3 to TRBJ1-1; the TCRdb D gene call, TRBD1, has no DNA to confirm it. The CDR3 consists of 19 residues. The germline CDR1 and CDR2 sequences are SGHTA and FQGTGA. The CDR3: CASSLKGQGLERVNTEAFF.

The rearrangement joins TRBV20-1 to TRBJ1-2; TCRdb indicates TRBD1, and absent DNA this call remains unverified. Germline CDR1 is DFQATT and CDR2 is SNEGSKA (reference sequence). The CDR3 is made up of 12 amino acids. CDR3 loop: CSTHRGIYGYTF.

This chain uses TRBV5-4 with TRBJ2-2; TCRdb selects TRBD1, and the lack of DNA leaves this call unchecked. The CDR3 spans 15 residues. Germline CDR1 and CDR2: SGHNT and YYREEE (reference sequence). The CDR3 here is CASSPAGTQTGELFF.

The V call is TRBV28, the J call TRBJ1-5; TCRdb lists TRBD1, though no DNA is available to test this call. Germline V gives CDR1 MDHEN, CDR2 SYDVKM. CDR3 length: 18 amino acids. This CDR3 reads CASRPGQGFVRSNQPQHF. The full variable domain, rest sourced from reference TRBV28 and TRBJ1-5, is DVKVTQSSRYLVKRTGEKVFLECVQDMDHENMFWYRQDPGLGLRLIYFSYDVKMKEKGDIPEGYSVSREKKERFSLILESASTNQTSMYLCASRPGQGFVRSNQPQHFGDGTRLSIL.